The T cell receptor beta chain described here comes from a study of graft-versus-host responses after intestinal transplantation. Generated by immunoSEQ multiplex PCR, the TCRdb table keeps only in-frame clones and is missing some. The sample has over 75,000 clones, more than 70% seen once. The CDR3 length is 15 residues. The V and J ends lost 3 bases and 2 bases, in that order; junction bases with no gene match: 6. Germline-derived CDR1 and CDR2 are MGHDK and SYGVNS. The sequencing used PBMCs, collected 255 days after intestinal transplant. The V call is TRBV25-1, the J call TRBJ2-5, with 7 bases lining up with TRBD1. The sequence was obtained from a human patient who received an intestinal transplant, so some T cells may come from the graft donor. This CDR3 is CASSDPGRGQETQYF. The CDR3 bases are TGTGCCAGCAGTGACCCTGGCAGGGGGCAAGAGACCCAGTACTTC.